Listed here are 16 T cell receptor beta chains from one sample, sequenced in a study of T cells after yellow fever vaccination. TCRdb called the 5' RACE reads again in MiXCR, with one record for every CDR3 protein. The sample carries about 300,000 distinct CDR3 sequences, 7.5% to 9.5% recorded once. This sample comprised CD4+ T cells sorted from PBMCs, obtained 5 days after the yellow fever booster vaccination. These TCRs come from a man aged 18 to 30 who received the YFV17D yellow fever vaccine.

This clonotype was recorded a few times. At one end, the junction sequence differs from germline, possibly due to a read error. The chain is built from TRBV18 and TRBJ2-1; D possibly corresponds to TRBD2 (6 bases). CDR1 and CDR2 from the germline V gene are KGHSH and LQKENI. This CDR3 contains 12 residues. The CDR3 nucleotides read TGTGCCAGCTCACCACAGGAGGGACTCGGCCCCTTC. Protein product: CASSPQEGLGPF.

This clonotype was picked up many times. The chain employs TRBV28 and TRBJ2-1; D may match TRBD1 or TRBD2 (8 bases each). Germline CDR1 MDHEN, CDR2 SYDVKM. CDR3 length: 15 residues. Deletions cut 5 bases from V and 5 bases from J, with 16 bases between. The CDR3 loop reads CASSEAGDRNNEQFF. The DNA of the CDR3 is TGTGCCAGCAGTGAAGCGGGGGACAGGAACAATGAGCAGTTCTTC.

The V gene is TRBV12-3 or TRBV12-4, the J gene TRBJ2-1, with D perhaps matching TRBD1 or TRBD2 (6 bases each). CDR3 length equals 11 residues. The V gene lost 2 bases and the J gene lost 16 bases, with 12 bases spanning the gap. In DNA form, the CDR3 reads TGTGCCAGCAGTTTAATCGGGGGCGTATTCTTC. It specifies CASSLIGGVFF.

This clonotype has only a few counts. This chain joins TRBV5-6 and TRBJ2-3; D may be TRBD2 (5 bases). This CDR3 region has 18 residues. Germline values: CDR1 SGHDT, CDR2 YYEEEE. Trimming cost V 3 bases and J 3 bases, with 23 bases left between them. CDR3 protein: CASSSDLRRNRRTDTQYF. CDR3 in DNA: TGTGCCAGCAGCTCCGATTTGAGGCGGAATAGGAGGACAGATACGCAGTATTTT.

CDR3 region: CASSSTGVGTQYF. For the CDR3, the DNA is TGTGCCAGCAGCTCGACAGGGGTGGGGACCCAGTACTTC. The V call is TRBV28, the J call TRBJ2-5; TRBD1 aligns across 8 bases. The CDR3 consists of 13 residues. Per germline, CDR1 MDHEN and CDR2 SYDVKM. Trimming at V came to 6 bases and at J to 7 bases, leaving 7 bases not matched to a gene.

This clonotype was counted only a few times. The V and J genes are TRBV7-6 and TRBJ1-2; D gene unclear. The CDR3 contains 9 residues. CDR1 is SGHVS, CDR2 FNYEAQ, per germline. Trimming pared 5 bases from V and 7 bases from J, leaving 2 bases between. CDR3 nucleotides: TGTGCCAGCAGCCGTGGCTACACCTTC. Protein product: CASSRGYTF.

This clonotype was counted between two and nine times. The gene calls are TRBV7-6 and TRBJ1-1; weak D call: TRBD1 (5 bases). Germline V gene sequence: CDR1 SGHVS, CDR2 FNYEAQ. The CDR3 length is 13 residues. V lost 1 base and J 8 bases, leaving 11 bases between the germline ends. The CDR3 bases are TGTGCCAGCAGCTTAGAGAAGAGGACAGAAGCTTTCTTT. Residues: CASSLEKRTEAFF.

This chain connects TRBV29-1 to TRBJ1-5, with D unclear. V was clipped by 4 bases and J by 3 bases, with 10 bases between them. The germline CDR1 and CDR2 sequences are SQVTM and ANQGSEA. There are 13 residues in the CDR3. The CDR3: CSVAGQSNQPQHF. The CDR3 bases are TGCAGCGTTGCTGGGCAGTCCAATCAGCCCCAGCATTTT.

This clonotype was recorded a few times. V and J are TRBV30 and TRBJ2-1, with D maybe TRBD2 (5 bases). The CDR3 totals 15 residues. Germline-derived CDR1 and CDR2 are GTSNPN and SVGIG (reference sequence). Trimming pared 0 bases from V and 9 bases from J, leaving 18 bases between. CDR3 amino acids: CAWSVLVRARGEQFF. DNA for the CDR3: TGTGCCTGGAGTGTACTCGTGAGGGCCCGGGGTGAGCAGTTCTTC.

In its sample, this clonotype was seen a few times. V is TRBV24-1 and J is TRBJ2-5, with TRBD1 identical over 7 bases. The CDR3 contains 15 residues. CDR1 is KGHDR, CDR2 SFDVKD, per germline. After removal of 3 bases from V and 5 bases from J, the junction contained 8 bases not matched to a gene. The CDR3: CATSDPRTGSETQYF. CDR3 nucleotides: TGTGCCACCAGTGATCCCAGGACAGGCTCGGAGACCCAGTACTTC.

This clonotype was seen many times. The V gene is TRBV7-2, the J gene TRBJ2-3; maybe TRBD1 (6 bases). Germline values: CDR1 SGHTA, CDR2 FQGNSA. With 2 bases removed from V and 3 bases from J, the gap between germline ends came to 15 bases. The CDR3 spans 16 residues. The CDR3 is CASSLMAGAPTDTQYF. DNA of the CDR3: TGTGCCAGCAGCTTAATGGCAGGGGCGCCGACAGATACGCAGTATTTT.

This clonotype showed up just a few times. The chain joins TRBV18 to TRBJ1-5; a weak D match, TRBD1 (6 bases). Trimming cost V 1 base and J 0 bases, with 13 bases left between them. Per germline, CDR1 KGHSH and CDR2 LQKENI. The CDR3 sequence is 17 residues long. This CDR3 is CASSPRDTGSSNQPQHF. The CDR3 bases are TGTGCCAGCTCACCACGGGACACCGGATCTAGCAATCAGCCCCAGCATTTT.

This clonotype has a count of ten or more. The CDR3, as DNA: TGCAGCGTTGACGGACTAGCGGGGGGATCCGGGGAGCTGTTTTTT. Translated, it gives CSVDGLAGGSGELFF. This sequence joins TRBV29-1 and TRBJ2-2; 14 positions agree with TRBD2. After removal of 3 bases from V and 6 bases from J, the junction contained 3 bases not matched to a gene. The CDR3 contains 15 residues. CDR1 is SQVTM, CDR2 ANQGSEA, per germline.

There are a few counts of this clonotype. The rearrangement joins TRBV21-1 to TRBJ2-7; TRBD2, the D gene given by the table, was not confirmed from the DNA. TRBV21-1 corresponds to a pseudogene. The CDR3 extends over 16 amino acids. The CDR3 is CASSKGGASHSYEQYF. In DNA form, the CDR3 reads TGTGCCAGCAGCAAAGGAGGGGCCTCCCACTCCTACGAGCAGTACTTC.

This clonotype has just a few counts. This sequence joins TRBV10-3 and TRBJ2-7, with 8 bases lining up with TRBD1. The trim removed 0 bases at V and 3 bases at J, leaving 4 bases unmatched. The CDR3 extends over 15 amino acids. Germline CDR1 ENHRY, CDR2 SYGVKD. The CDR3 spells CAISESGGQGYEQYF. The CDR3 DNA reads TGTGCCATCAGTGAGTCGGGCGGACAGGGCTACGAGCAGTACTTC.

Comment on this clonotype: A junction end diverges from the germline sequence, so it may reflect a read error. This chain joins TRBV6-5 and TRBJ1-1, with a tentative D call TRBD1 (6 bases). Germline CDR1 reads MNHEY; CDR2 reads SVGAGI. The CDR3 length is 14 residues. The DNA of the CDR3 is TGTGCCAGCAGTTTTGACCCGGGACACCCTCTAGGGGTCTTT. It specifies CASSFDPGHPLGVF.